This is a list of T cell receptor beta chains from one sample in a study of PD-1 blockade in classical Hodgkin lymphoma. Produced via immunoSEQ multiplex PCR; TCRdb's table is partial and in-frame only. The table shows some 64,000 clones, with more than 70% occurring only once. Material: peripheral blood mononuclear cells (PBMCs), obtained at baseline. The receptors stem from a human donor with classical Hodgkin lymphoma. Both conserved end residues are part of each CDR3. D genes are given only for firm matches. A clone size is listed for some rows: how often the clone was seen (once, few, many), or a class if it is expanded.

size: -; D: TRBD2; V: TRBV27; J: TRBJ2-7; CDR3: CASSELARTEQYF; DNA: TGTGCCAGCAGTGAACTAGCGAGAACCGAGCAGTACTTC
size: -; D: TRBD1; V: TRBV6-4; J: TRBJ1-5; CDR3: CASSDSAGGGQPQHF; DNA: TGTGCCAGCAGTGACAGCGCAGGGGGCGGTCAGCCCCAGCATTTT
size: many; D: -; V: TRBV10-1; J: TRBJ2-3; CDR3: CASSTNTDTQYF; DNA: TGCGCCAGCAGCACTAACACAGATACGCAGTATTTT
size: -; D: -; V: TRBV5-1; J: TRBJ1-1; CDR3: CASSPVVQNTEAFF; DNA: TGCGCCAGCAGCCCGGTGGTCCAGAACACTGAAGCTTTCTTT
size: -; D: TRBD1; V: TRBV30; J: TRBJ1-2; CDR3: CAWSVGQGAYGYTF; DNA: TGTGCCTGGAGTGTCGGTCAGGGGGCCTATGGCTACACCTTC
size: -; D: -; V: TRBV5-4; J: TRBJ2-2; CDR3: CASSSGVETGELFF; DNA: TGTGCCAGCAGTTCGGGGGTTGAGACCGGGGAGCTGTTTTTT
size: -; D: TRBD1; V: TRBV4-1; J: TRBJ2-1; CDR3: CASSNPVRDRGHEQFF; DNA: TGCGCCAGCAGCAACCCGGTCCGGGACAGGGGGCATGAGCAGTTCTTC
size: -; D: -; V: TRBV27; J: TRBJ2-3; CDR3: CASSSGARDTQYF; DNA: TGTGCCAGCAGTTCCGGAGCGAGGGATACGCAGTATTTT
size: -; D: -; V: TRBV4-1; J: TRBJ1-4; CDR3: CASSQVTGAELFF; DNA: TGCGCCAGCAGCCAAGTGACAGGAGCGGAACTGTTTTTT
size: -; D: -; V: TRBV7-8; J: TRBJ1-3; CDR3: CASSPQSSGNTIYF; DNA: TGCGCCAGCAGTCCACAAAGCTCTGGAAACACCATATATTTT
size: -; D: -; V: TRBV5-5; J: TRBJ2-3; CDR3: CASSFQENTQYF; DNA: TGTGCCAGCAGCTTTCAGGAGAATACGCAGTATTTT
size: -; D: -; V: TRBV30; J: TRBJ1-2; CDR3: CAWSPTASSHLINYGYTF; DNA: TGTGCCTGGAGTCCAACTGCGTCCTCCCACCTAATAAACTATGGCTACACCTTC
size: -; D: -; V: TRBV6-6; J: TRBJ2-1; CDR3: CASSSWGRYNEQFF; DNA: TGTGCCAGCAGCTCGTGGGGACGCTACAATGAGCAGTTCTTC
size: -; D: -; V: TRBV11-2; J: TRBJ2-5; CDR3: CASSRGGVRQGIKTQYF; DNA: TGTGCCAGCAGCCGAGGAGGAGTTCGGCAGGGTATTAAGACCCAGTACTTC
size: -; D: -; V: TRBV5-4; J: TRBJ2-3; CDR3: CASSFPGVREADTQYF; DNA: TGTGCCAGCAGCTTCCCGGGGGTCAGGGAGGCAGATACGCAGTATTTT
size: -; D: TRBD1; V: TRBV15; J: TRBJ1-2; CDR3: CATSKGRGANYGYTF; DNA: TGTGCCACCAGCAAAGGCAGGGGGGCTAACTATGGCTACACCTTC
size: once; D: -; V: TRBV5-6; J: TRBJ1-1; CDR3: CASSFGGGTEAFF; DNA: TGTGCCAGCAGCTTTGGCGGGGGCACTGAAGCTTTCTTT
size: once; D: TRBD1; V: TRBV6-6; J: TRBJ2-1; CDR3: CASSDRGGEQFF; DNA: TGTGCCAGCAGTGACAGGGGTGGTGAGCAGTTCTTC
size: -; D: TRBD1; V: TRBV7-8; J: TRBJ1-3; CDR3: CASSGLGQNSGNTIYF; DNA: TGTGCCAGCAGCGGCTTGGGACAGAACTCTGGAAACACCATATATTTT
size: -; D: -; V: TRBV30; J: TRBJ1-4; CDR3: CAWGLTADGEKLFF; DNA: TGTGCCTGGGGTTTGACAGCTGACGGTGAAAAACTGTTTTTT
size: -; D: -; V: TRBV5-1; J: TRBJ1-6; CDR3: CASSLDGLGGSPLHF; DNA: TGCGCCAGCAGCTTAGACGGTCTAGGGGGTTCACCCCTCCACTTT
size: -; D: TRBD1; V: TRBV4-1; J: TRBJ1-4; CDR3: CASSQTGTANEKLFF; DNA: TGCGCCAGCAGCCAAACCGGGACAGCTAATGAAAAACTGTTTTTT
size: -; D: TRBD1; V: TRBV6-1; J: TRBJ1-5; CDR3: CAISESGPQGEQPQHF; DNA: TGTGCCATCAGTGAGTCCGGGCCCCAGGGGGAACAGCCCCAGCATTTT
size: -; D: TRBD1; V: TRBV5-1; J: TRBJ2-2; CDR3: CASSFPGGTGELFF; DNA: TGCGCCAGCAGCTTCCCAGGGGGCACCGGGGAGCTGTTTTTT
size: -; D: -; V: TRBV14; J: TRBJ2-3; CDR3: CASSQRVRLVGDTQYF; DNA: TGTGCCAGCAGCCAAAGGGTCCGGCTAGTGGGGGATACGCAGTATTTT
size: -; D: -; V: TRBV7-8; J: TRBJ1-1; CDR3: CASSFGRAEAFF; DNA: TGTGCCAGCAGCTTCGGAAGGGCTGAAGCTTTCTTT
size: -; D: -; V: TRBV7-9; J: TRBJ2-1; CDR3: CASSLAGERSGNEQFF; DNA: TGTGCCAGCAGCTTAGCGGGGGAGCGCTCGGGCAATGAGCAGTTCTTC
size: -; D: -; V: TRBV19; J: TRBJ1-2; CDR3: CASSIESRYYGYTF; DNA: TGTGCCAGTAGTATAGAATCCCGCTACTATGGCTACACCTTC